This T cell receptor beta chain appears in the sequencing data of a study of T cell clonotyping in hematopoietic cell transplantation. TCRdb's copy holds only in-frame clones and misses some; the assay was immunoSEQ multiplex PCR. The sample yields nearly 5,500 clones, 70% to 80% seen once. Whole-study findings and limits: Pathologically expanded recipient clonotypes increased progressively from day 30 to day 180 as diversity fell.

Recipient blood drawn about 28 days pretransplant and days 30, 100, 180 after. As concerns this clone: Its antigen remains unknown.

Sequencing used peripheral blood mononuclear cells, obtained 30 days after allogeneic stem cell transplant. This sequence originates from a male patient in his sixties who had an allogeneic stem cell transplant from an unrelated donor, so the T cells may come from the graft donor. Some clones in this sample may be carry-over from other donors' samples.

Here the CDR3 DNA reads TGTGCCAGCAGCGGGACAGGGGCGGACTATGGCTACACCTTC. It yields the protein CASSGTGADYGYTF. This rearrangement joins TRBV5-8 to TRBJ1-2; 10 positions agree with TRBD1. Germline V gene lookup returns CDR1 SGHTS and CDR2 YDEGEE. CDR3 size: 14 residues. The J segment lost 3 bases and the V segment lost 4 bases, leaving 3 bases of the junction unmatched.